This T cell receptor (beta chain) was obtained from a study of cytomegalovirus exposure and HLA in healthy donors. Profiled with immunoSEQ multiplex PCR; TCRdb holds only in-frame clones, not every one. The table has about 88,000 clones, approximately 88% seen once. The CDR3 has 16 amino acids. CDR1 and CDR2 (germline): MNHNS, SASEGT. The V end was cut by 0 bases, the J end by 0 bases, with 9 bases between. This clonotype was obtained from a woman younger than 35 in good health and CMV-seropositive. The rearrangement links TRBV6-1 to TRBJ1-3, with D unresolved. The sequencing sample was made of PBMCs. CDR3 amino acids: CASSEALQDSGNTIYF. CDR3 nucleotides: TGTGCCAGCAGTGAAGCGCTTCAGGACTCTGGAAACACCATATATTTT.